This T cell receptor beta chain was identified during a study of blood T cell repertoires in COVID-19. V lost 2 bases and J lost 3, with 11 bases in between. This CDR3 has 14 amino acids. Germline V lookup: CDR1 SGHKS, CDR2 YYEKEE (reference sequence). TCRdb's copy holds only in-frame clones and misses some; the assay was immunoSEQ multiplex PCR. The data contain 210,000 or so clones, around 81% of them singletons. This chain connects TRBV5-5 to TRBJ1-2; D possibly corresponds to TRBD1 (5 bases). The sequence was collected from a man in his thirties or forties with acute COVID-19. Sequences were obtained from PBMCs or T cells enriched from blood (not recorded which). CDR3 loop: CASSFKGPDYGYTF. DNA for the CDR3: TGTGCCAGCAGCTTTAAGGGGCCCGACTATGGCTACACCTTC.